What follows are 11 T cell receptor beta chains derived from one specimen sequenced in a study of response to subunit inactivated influenza vaccine (dated by TCRdb to 2016 to 2018). Libraries were constructed by RT-PCR. The sequencer was an Illumina HiSeq 2500. The raw public reads went through TCRdb reprocessing: fastp at Q25, MiXCR clone calling, in-frame beta chains kept. CDR3 protein duplicates are merged, each entry listing the most common genes and DNA. The sample records 630,000 or so distinct CDR3 sequences, approximately 15% of which are singletons. The top ten hold 11% of the sample. The sequencing used PBMCs from blood, collected 11 to 12 days after vaccination. These receptors originate from a man over 45 who received an inactivated influenza vaccine. Donor details come from another sample of the same person, matched by shared clones.

This rearrangement joins TRBV12-3 or TRBV12-4 to TRBJ2-5, with D unresolved. The CDR3 runs 13 residues. Trimming took off 2 bases at V and 4 bases at J, with 8 bases between the two ends. In nucleotides, the CDR3 is TGTGCCAGCAGTTTATTACTTTCAGAGACCCAGTACTTC. Translated: CASSLLLSETQYF.

A few counts support this clonotype. The genes are TRBV4-1 and TRBJ1-5, with 8 bases identical to TRBD1. This CDR3 contains 15 residues. J was trimmed by 3 bases and V by 2 bases; bases with no gene match: 3. CDR1 is MGHRA, CDR2 YSYEKL, per germline. In DNA form, the CDR3 reads TGCGCCAGCAGCCAACAGGACAGGGACAATCAGCCCCAGCATTTT. It translates to CASSQQDRDNQPQHF.

A few counts support this clonotype. The V gene is TRBV14, the J gene TRBJ2-2, with D possibly being TRBD1 (6 bases). Trimming removed 4 bases at V and 0 bases at J, with 12 bases between. The germline V gene encodes CDR1 SGHDN and CDR2 FVKESK. CDR3 length: 16 residues. The DNA of the CDR3 is TGTGCCAGCAGCCTCGGGACAAGACCGAACACCGGGGAGCTGTTTTTT. This encodes CASSLGTRPNTGELFF.

This clonotype showed up just a few times. The V and J genes are TRBV29-1 and TRBJ2-3; a weak D match, TRBD2 (7 bases). V lost 7 bases to trimming and J lost 0 bases, with 14 bases between them. Germline loops: CDR1 SQVTM, CDR2 ANQGSEA. CDR3 length equals 14 residues. DNA for the CDR3: TGCAGCGGGGCGGGGGCGCGAAGCACAGATACGCAGTATTTT. Its translation: CSGAGARSTDTQYF.

This clonotype occurred many times. A read error may account for a junction end that differs from germline. The rearrangement joins TRBV12-3 or TRBV12-4 to TRBJ2-7, with D perhaps matching TRBD1 (5 bases). The CDR3 loop spans 13 amino acids. The CDR3, as DNA: TGTGCCAGCAGCTTAGGGGCCTCCTACGAGCAGTACTTC. Its translation: CASSLGASYEQYF.

This clonotype has at least ten counts. The chain couples TRBV6-1 to TRBJ2-1; D not certain. In germline, CDR1 is MNHNS, CDR2 SASEGT. Trimming left V 5 bases short and J 0 bases short, with 17 bases between. The CDR3 has 17 amino acids. CDR3 nucleotides: TGTGCCAGCAGTCTAAGCCCCCCGGAAAGCTCCTACAATGAGCAGTTCTTC. Its protein is CASSLSPPESSYNEQFF.

This clonotype was seen more than once but under ten times. V usage is TRBV27 and J usage is TRBJ1-5, with 7 positions matching TRBD1. The V and J ends lost 3 bases and 3 bases, in that order; junction bases with no gene match: 5. Germline V CDR1 and CDR2: MNHEY, SMNVEV (reference sequence). The CDR3 sequence is 15 residues long. The CDR3 loop reads CASSLRQGPNQPQHF. The CDR3 nucleotides read TGTGCCAGCAGTTTGAGACAGGGCCCCAATCAGCCCCAGCATTTT.

In its sample, this clonotype was seen a few times. The V and J genes are TRBV6-5 and TRBJ1-2; TRBD1 agrees at 10 bases. This CDR3 region has 12 residues. From germline, CDR1 is MNHEY and CDR2 SVGAGI. J was trimmed by 7 bases and V by 4 bases; bases with no gene match: 0. This chain's CDR3 is CASSWDRGGYTF. In DNA, the CDR3 is TGTGCCAGCAGTTGGGACAGGGGTGGCTACACCTTC.

This chain connects TRBV11-2 to TRBJ2-3, with 7 bases identical to TRBD2. The CDR3 has 14 residues. The V gene end was trimmed by 7 bases and the J gene end by 2 bases; junction bases not matched to a gene: 6. From germline, CDR1 is SGHAT and CDR2 FQNNGV. CDR3 in amino acids: CASNRAGITDTQYF. DNA of the CDR3: TGTGCCAGCAATAGAGCGGGGATCACAGATACGCAGTATTTT.

This clonotype was detected a few times. CDR3 DNA sequence: TGCAGCGTTGAGGACAGCGGGGAGCTGTTTTTT. It translates to CSVEDSGELFF. This sequence joins TRBV29-1 and TRBJ2-2; maybe TRBD1 (6 bases). The germline V gene has CDR1 SQVTM and CDR2 ANQGSEA. The CDR3 spans 11 residues. V was pared by 3 bases and J by 7 bases, with 6 bases between.

This clonotype occurred a few times. The V gene is TRBV6-5, the J gene TRBJ1-5; D is unresolved. Germline V lookup: CDR1 MNHEY, CDR2 SVGAGI. Deletions cut 4 bases from V and 0 bases from J, with 4 bases between. The CDR3 sequence is 13 residues long. The CDR3 region has the DNA TGTGCCAGCAGTTTCAATAGCAATCAGCCCCAGCATTTT. Its protein is CASSFNSNQPQHF.